This T cell receptor (beta chain) was recovered during a study of control samples from healthy donors and cancer patients. The CDR3 sequence is 15 residues long. Trimming took 4 bases from V and 2 from J, leaving 16 bases between them. CDR1 and CDR2 from the germline V gene are SGHRS and YFSETQ. Repertoires were generated with immunoSEQ multiplex PCR, while TCRdb's copy carries only in-frame clones and drops some. The profile shows more than 150,000 clones, around 93% of them singletons. The TCR comes from a man aged 18 to 29 in good health. Source material: blood. This chain uses TRBV5-1 with TRBJ2-7; D possibly corresponds to TRBD2 (6 bases). As DNA, the CDR3 is TGCGCCAGCAGCAAGACCCGCGGGACCACCTACGAGCAGTACTTC. The encoded protein is CASSKTRGTTYEQYF.